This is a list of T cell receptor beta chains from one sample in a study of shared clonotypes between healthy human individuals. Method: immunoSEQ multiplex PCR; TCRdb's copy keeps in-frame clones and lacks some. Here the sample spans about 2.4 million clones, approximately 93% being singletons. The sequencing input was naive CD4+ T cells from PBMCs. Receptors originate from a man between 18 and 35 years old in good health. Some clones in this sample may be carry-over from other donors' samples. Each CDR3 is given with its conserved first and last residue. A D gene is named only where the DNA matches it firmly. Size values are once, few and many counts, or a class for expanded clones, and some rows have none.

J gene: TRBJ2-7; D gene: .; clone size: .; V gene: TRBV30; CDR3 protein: CAWRGSALGEQYF; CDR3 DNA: TGTGCCTGGAGGGGGAGTGCCCTGGGCGAGCAGTACTTC
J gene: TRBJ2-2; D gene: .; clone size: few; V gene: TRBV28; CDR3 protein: CASSLSGTGELFF; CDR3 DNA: TGTGCCAGCAGTTTATCGGGCACCGGGGAGCTGTTTTTT
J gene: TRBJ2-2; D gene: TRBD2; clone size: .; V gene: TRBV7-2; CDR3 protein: CASRQGLAGGTGELFF; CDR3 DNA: TGTGCCAGCAGGCAGGGACTAGCGGGAGGGACCGGGGAGCTGTTTTTT
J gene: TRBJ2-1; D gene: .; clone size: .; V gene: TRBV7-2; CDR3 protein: CASSEAGTTYNEQFF; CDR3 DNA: TGTGCCAGCAGCGAGGCCGGGACAACTTACAATGAGCAGTTCTTC
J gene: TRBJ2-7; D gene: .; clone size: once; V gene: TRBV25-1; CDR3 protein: CASSGTGRGEQYF; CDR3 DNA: TGTGCCAGCAGTGGAACAGGAAGGGGCGAGCAGTACTTC
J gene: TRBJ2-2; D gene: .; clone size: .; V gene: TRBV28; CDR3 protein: CASSLPWRAGALFF; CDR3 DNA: TGTGCCAGCAGTTTACCGTGGCGGGCTGGGGCGCTGTTTTTT
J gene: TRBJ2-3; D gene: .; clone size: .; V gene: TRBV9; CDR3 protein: CASSEAPYTDTQYF; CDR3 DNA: TGTGCCAGCAGCGAGGCCCCTTACACAGATACGCAGTATTTT
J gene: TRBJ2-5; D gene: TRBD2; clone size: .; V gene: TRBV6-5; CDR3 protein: CASSYSGLAYAGTQYF; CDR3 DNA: TGTGCCAGCAGTTACTCGGGACTAGCGTACGCCGGGACCCAGTACTTC
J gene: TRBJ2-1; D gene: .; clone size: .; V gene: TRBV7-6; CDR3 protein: CASSTTMGVWGGAYNEQFF; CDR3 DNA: TGTGCCAGCAGCACCACCATGGGGGTATGGGGCGGAGCGTACAATGAGCAGTTCTTC
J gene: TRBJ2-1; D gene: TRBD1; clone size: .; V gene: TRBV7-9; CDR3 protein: CASSSRQGGAYNEQFF; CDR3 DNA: TGTGCCAGCAGCTCAAGACAGGGGGGAGCCTACAATGAGCAGTTCTTC
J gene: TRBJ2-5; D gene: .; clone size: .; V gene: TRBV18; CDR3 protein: CASSPLTGTQETQYF; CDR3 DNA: TGTGCCAGCTCACCGCTCACCGGGACCCAAGAGACCCAGTACTTC
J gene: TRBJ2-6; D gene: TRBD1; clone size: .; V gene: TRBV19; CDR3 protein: CASSRKGQDRPLYSGANVLTF; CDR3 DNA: TGTGCCAGTAGTAGAAAGGGACAGGACCGCCCCCTCTACTCTGGGGCCAACGTCCTGACTTTC
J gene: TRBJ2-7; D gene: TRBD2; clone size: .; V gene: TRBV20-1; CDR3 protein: CSAASGYEQYF; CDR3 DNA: TGCAGTGCAGCTAGCGGGTACGAGCAGTACTTC
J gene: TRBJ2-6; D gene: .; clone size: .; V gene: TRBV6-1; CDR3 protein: CASSVTVSGANVLTF; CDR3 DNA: TGTGCCAGCAGTGTCACAGTCTCTGGGGCCAACGTCCTGACTTTC
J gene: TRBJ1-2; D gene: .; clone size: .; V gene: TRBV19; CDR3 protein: CASSIPGPGTYGYTF; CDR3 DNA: TGTGCCAGTAGTATTCCGGGGCCCGGGACCTATGGCTACACCTTC
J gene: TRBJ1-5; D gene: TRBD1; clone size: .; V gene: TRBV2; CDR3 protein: CASHRDRGQPQHF; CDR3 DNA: TGTGCCAGTCACCGGGACAGGGGTCAGCCCCAGCATTTT